This entry is about one TCR beta chain. Its antigen is unidentified. The sample comes from a study of blood T cells in healthy people across ages. Findings and limits, study-wide: Diversity was higher, and naive CD4+ cells more numerous, in long-lived donors than in aged donors.

The use of a sample-barcoded 5' primer and a J-beta primer mix characterized a second PCR of about 7 to 12 cycles. TCRdb re-called the 5' RACE reads through MiXCR, storing one row per CDR3 protein. The sample comprises about 830,000 distinct CDR3 sequences, 62% of which are singletons, and about 30% rests with the top ten. Germline V gene data show CDR1 as LGHNA and CDR2 as YSLEER. The CDR3 loop spans 14 amino acids. With 4 bases removed from V and 5 bases from J, the gap between germline ends came to 12 bases. The sequence was collected from a man aged 30 to 45 in good health. The genes are TRBV4-3 and TRBJ2-1; D is unresolved. The sequenced sample consisted of blood. In nucleotides, the CDR3 is TGCGCCAGCAGCCGAATGGGTCCAAACAATGAGCAGTTCTTC. It codes for CASSRMGPNNEQFF.